Shown below are 15 T cell receptor beta chains from a single sample sequenced in a study of shared clonotypes between healthy human individuals. Selected positively for CCR7 and CD45RO-negative, naive CD8 cells excluded terminally differentiated effector memory CD45RA+ cells. TCRdb keeps only in-frame clones here, not all; method: immunoSEQ multiplex PCR. The data contain some 2 million clones, about 95% of them singletons. The material sequenced was naive CD8+ T cells sorted from blood. The receptors derive from a man younger than 35 in good health.

The V gene is TRBV9, the J gene TRBJ2-2, with D possibly being TRBD1 (5 bases). Germline V gene data show CDR1 as SGDLS and CDR2 as YYNGEE. Between the trimmed V and J ends, which lost 0 bases and 6 bases, there was a span of 9 bases. The CDR3 extends over 14 amino acids. CDR3 bases: TGTGCCAGCAGCGTAGCCAGGGATGCCGGGGAGCTGTTTTTT. Translating gives CASSVARDAGELFF.

This chain joins TRBV2 and TRBJ1-2; 9 nucleotides match TRBD1. The ends lost 4 bases at V and 8 bases at J; junction bases unmatched: 8. Germline CDR1 reads SNHLY; CDR2 reads FYNNEI. The CDR3 runs 14 residues. The CDR3 protein is CASSAYGDREGYTF. The CDR3 DNA reads TGTGCCAGCAGTGCTTATGGGGACAGGGAAGGCTACACCTTC. The entire variable domain, with the rest obtained from reference TRBV2 and TRBJ1-2, is as follows: EPEVTQTPSHQVTQMGQEVILRCVPISNHLYFYWYRQILGQKVEFLVSFYNNEISEKSEIFDDQFSVERPDGSNFTLKIRSTKLEDSAMYFCASSAYGDREGYTFGSGTRLTVV.

The rearrangement joins TRBV6-1 to TRBJ1-4; D ambiguous. Germline-derived CDR1 and CDR2 are MNHNS and SASEGT. Trimming removed 2 bases at V and 4 bases at J, with 11 bases between. CDR3 length equals 15 residues. DNA for the CDR3: TGTGCCAGCAGTGAACAGCGAATCATTAATGAAAAACTGTTTTTT. As protein: CASSEQRIINEKLFF.

CDR3: CASSRTSRGELFF. The DNA for the CDR3 is TGTGCCAGCAGCCGGACTAGCCGCGGGGAGCTGTTTTTT. J is TRBJ2-2 and V is TRBV6-5, with 8 bases aligning to TRBD2. There are 13 residues in the CDR3. V was clipped by 6 bases and J by 7 bases; unmatched bases: 4. In germline, CDR1 is MNHEY, CDR2 SVGAGI.

The J gene is TRBJ2-3, the V gene TRBV9; possibly TRBD2 for D (5 bases). Germline CDR1 and CDR2: SGDLS and YYNGEE. The CDR3 runs to 13 residues. The germline V and J ends were trimmed by 3 bases and 6 bases, with 11 bases remaining between them. In DNA, the CDR3 is TGTGCCAGCAGCGCCTCCGGGGAGGATACGCAGTATTTT. Protein product: CASSASGEDTQYF.

In the case of this clone: The sample has other DNA sequences that encode this CDR3 too. The V gene is TRBV19, the J gene TRBJ2-7, with D maybe TRBD1 (6 bases). Trimming took off 5 bases at V and 1 base at J, with 9 bases between the two ends. From germline, CDR1 is LNHDA and CDR2 SQIVND (reference sequence). The CDR3 has 13 amino acids. The CDR3 sequence is CASSPTGSYEQYF. Written as DNA, the CDR3 is TGTGCCAGTAGTCCCACAGGGTCCTACGAGCAGTACTTC.

The chain links TRBV27 to TRBJ1-2, with 7 bases lining up with TRBD1. Germline CDR1 MNHEY, CDR2 SMNVEV (reference sequence). V was clipped by 5 bases and J by 9 bases; unmatched bases: 9. This CDR3 has 13 residues. The CDR3 DNA sequence: TGTGCCAGCAGTCTCGGGACAGCCGACAGCTACACCTTC. Its protein product is CASSLGTADSYTF.

On this clone itself: The sample has other DNA sequences that encode this CDR3 too. V is TRBV6-6 and J is TRBJ2-7, with D unresolved. This CDR3 has 12 amino acids. The germline V gene has CDR1 MNHNY and CDR2 SVGAGI (reference sequence). V was trimmed by 6 bases and J by 4 bases, leaving 10 bases between them. As DNA, the CDR3 is TGTGCCAGCAGCCCCGGACGATACGAGCAGTACTTC. As protein: CASSPGRYEQYF.

Worth noting for this clone: Different DNA sequences within this sample yield the same CDR3. This rearrangement joins TRBV4-1 to TRBJ1-5, with D hard to call. Germline V lookup: CDR1 MGHRA, CDR2 YSYEKL. The length of the CDR3 is 15 residues. Trimming took off 0 bases at V and 0 bases at J, with 6 bases between the two ends. CDR3 nucleotide sequence: TGCGCCAGCAGCCAAGAACCTTATAGCAATCAGCCCCAGCATTTT. Protein sequence: CASSQEPYSNQPQHF.

V is TRBV19 and J is TRBJ2-1; D uncertain. V dropped 1 base and J dropped 4 bases, with 11 bases sitting between them. From germline, CDR1 is LNHDA and CDR2 SQIVND (reference sequence). This CDR3 spans 15 amino acids. The CDR3 DNA reads TGTGCCAGTAGTATAGGGCAGGCTTTTTACAATGAGCAGTTCTTC. Translation gives CASSIGQAFYNEQFF. Full variable domain (rest looked up from reference TRBV19 and TRBJ2-1): DGGITQSPKYLFRKEGQNVTLSCEQNLNHDAMYWYRQDPGQGLRLIYYSQIVNDFQKGDIAEGYSVSREKKESFPLTVTSAQKNPTAFYLCASSIGQAFYNEQFFGPGTRLTVL.

V gene TRBV7-2 combines with J gene TRBJ2-7, with D possibly matching TRBD2 (6 bases). V lost 5 bases to trimming and J lost 1 base, with 9 bases between them. CDR3 size: 13 residues. Germline V gene lookup returns CDR1 SGHTA and CDR2 FQGNSA. The chain's CDR3 is CASSTRGSYEQYF. In nucleotides, the CDR3 is TGTGCCAGCAGCACGCGGGGTTCCTACGAGCAGTACTTC.

Only a few counts were recorded for this clone. The rearrangement joins TRBV5-5 to TRBJ1-1; D is uncertain. The V end was cut by 0 bases, the J end by 4 bases, with 10 bases between. Germline V CDR1 and CDR2: SGHKS, YYEKEE (reference sequence). The CDR3 is 14 amino acids. The CDR3 DNA follows: TGTGCCAGCAGCTTGGCCGATATAAGCACTGAAGCTTTCTTT. It is translated as CASSLADISTEAFF.

The chain carries TRBV9 and TRBJ2-7; TRBD1 or TRBD2 may be the D gene (6 bases each). V lost 2 bases to trimming and J lost 6 bases, with 21 bases between them. CDR3 length equals 16 residues. In germline, CDR1 is SGDLS, CDR2 YYNGEE. CDR3: CASSVAGGGPFGEQYF. In nucleotides, the CDR3 is TGTGCCAGCAGCGTCGCCGGGGGCGGACCCTTTGGCGAGCAGTACTTC.

With regard to this clone: Other nucleotide sequences from this sample produce the same CDR3. This chain joins TRBV7-6 and TRBJ2-7; D remains unclear. Germline V gene sequence: CDR1 SGHVS, CDR2 FNYEAQ. The CDR3 consists of 13 residues. V lost 5 bases and J lost 2, with 10 bases in between. DNA of the CDR3: TGTGCCAGCAGCCTTAGAACCGCCTACGAGCAGTACTTC. Its protein product is CASSLRTAYEQYF.

The V and J genes are TRBV10-3 and TRBJ2-3; 8 nucleotides align to TRBD2. This CDR3 has 13 amino acids. The ends lost 11 bases at V and 6 bases at J; junction bases unmatched: 10. Germline V lookup: CDR1 ENHRY, CDR2 SYGVKD. The CDR3 bases are TGTGCCCACTCAAGCGGGAGCGAGGATACGCAGTATTTT. Translation: CAHSSGSEDTQYF.